What follows are 21 T cell receptor beta chains derived from one specimen sequenced in a study of OX40 agonist ivuxolimab in advanced cancers. This table comes from immunoSEQ multiplex PCR, and its TCRdb copy is limited to in-frame clones, with some not included. The sample has about 49,000 clones; around 80% are singletons. Sequencing used CD4+ or CD8+ T cells sorted from blood, obtained in a trial of the OX40 agonist ivuxolimab. Every receptor here comes from an adult with an advanced solid tumor such as melanoma, head and neck, liver or kidney cancer.

This clone is a singleton in its sample. V and J are TRBV5-6 and TRBJ2-1; 12 nucleotides align to TRBD2. The CDR3 consists of 19 residues. Germline assignment: CDR1 SGHDT and CDR2 YYEEEE. Unmatched junction bases numbered 14, after V lost 3 bases and J lost 4 bases. CDR3 region: CASSSPGTSGLLGYNEQFF. The CDR3 DNA reads as TGTGCCAGCAGCTCACCCGGGACTAGCGGGTTGTTAGGGTACAATGAGCAGTTCTTC. The variable domain in full, completed from reference TRBV5-6 and TRBJ2-1, reads DAGVTQSPTHLIKTRGQQVTLRCSPKSGHDTVSWYQQALGQGPQFIFQYYEEEERQRGNFPDRFSGHQFPNYSSELNVNALLLGDSALYLCASSSPGTSGLLGYNEQFFGPGTRLTVL.

This clone came up once. The rearrangement uses TRBV28 and TRBJ1-3; D ambiguous. The length of the CDR3 is 14 residues. Germline CDR1 reads MDHEN; CDR2 reads SYDVKM. V was trimmed by 1 base and J by 7 bases, leaving 11 bases between them. The CDR3 sequence is CASSLSEGWNTIYF. The CDR3 nucleotides read TGTGCCAGCAGTTTATCAGAGGGCTGGAACACCATATATTTT.

The V and J genes are TRBV2 and TRBJ2-7; D call uncertain. V lost 4 bases and J 3 bases, leaving 16 bases between the germline ends. The CDR3 runs 15 residues. Germline-derived CDR1 and CDR2 are SNHLY and FYNNEI. CDR3 protein: CASSVDRALGYEQYF. The CDR3 bases are TGTGCCAGCAGTGTCGACCGGGCCCTAGGCTACGAGCAGTACTTC.

The rearrangement links TRBV12-5 to TRBJ1-2, with TRBD1 matching 10 bases. The trim removed 6 bases at V and 5 bases at J, leaving 3 bases unmatched. Germline V gene sequence: CDR1 LGHNT, CDR2 FRNRAP. The CDR3 sequence is 13 residues long. CDR3 loop: CASGTGGGYGYTF. CDR3 nucleotides: TGTGCTAGTGGGACAGGGGGCGGTTATGGCTACACCTTC.

This clone has more than one count but fewer than ten. The V call is TRBV7-6, the J call TRBJ2-7; the D is unclear. Germline V lookup: CDR1 SGHVS, CDR2 FNYEAQ. This CDR3 contains 14 residues. V dropped 5 bases and J dropped 1 base, with 12 bases sitting between them. In DNA form, the CDR3 reads TGTGCCAGCAGCCACTCTGGACGGTCCTACGAGCAGTACTTC. Residues: CASSHSGRSYEQYF.

This clone was recorded only once. J is TRBJ2-7 and V is TRBV5-1, with 10 bases identical to TRBD2. The J segment lost 3 bases and the V segment lost 0 bases, leaving 0 bases of the junction unmatched. Germline V CDR1 and CDR2: SGHRS, YFSETQ. The CDR3 contains 14 residues. CDR3: CASSLGTSGYEQYF. The CDR3, as DNA: TGCGCCAGCAGCTTGGGGACTAGCGGCTACGAGCAGTACTTC.

The chain couples TRBV28 to TRBJ1-2; 10 bases fit TRBD1. This CDR3 has 13 amino acids. V was pared by 6 bases and J by 4 bases, with 2 bases of the junction left unmatched. Germline loops: CDR1 MDHEN, CDR2 SYDVKM. CDR3 loop: CASRRTGGYGYTF. For the CDR3, the DNA is TGTGCCAGCAGACGGACAGGGGGCTATGGCTACACCTTC.

This sequence joins TRBV5-1 and TRBJ1-3; 9 bases line up with TRBD1. The CDR3 length is 16 residues. Trimming took 4 bases from V and 1 from J; bases not matched to a gene: 6. The germline gives CDR1 SGHRS, CDR2 YFSETQ. The CDR3, as DNA: TGCGCCAGCAGCATTACAGGGGGCGAATCTGGAAACACCATATATTTT. Protein: CASSITGGESGNTIYF.

The chain employs TRBV7-3 and TRBJ2-3; maybe TRBD2 (6 bases). The CDR3 has 15 residues. From germline, CDR1 is SGHTA and CDR2 FQGTGA. V was clipped by 5 bases and J by 8 bases, with 20 bases between them. CDR3 sequence reads: CASSPERGGHSTQYF. The CDR3 DNA follows: TGTGCCAGCAGCCCCGAGAGGGGAGGCCATAGTACGCAGTATTTT.

This chain uses TRBV28 with TRBJ1-5; TRBD1 matches 7 bases. From germline, CDR1 is MDHEN and CDR2 SYDVKM. The CDR3 contains 15 residues. V lost 2 bases and J lost 2; bases outside the gene matches: 3. In DNA, the CDR3 is TGTGCCAGCAGTTTACAGGGGGTGGGCAATCAGCCCCAGCATTTT. This codes for CASSLQGVGNQPQHF.

The chain couples TRBV11-1 to TRBJ2-1; TRBD2 is a possible D gene (5 bases). V was cut by 5 bases and J by 3 bases, with 11 bases left in between. This CDR3 is built from 14 residues. The germline V gene encodes CDR1 SGHAT and CDR2 FQDESV (reference sequence). The CDR3 nucleotides read TGTGCCAGCAGCCCCCGGGGAAACTACAATGAGCAGTTCTTC. Translated: CASSPRGNYNEQFF. Full variable domain (rest looked up from reference TRBV11-1 and TRBJ2-1): EAEVAQSPRYKITEKSQAVAFWCDPISGHATLYWYRQILGQGPELLVQFQDESVVDDSQLPKDRFSAERLKGVDSTLKIQPAELGDSAMYLCASSPRGNYNEQFFGPGTRLTVL.

The chain recombines TRBV28 with TRBJ2-6; D gene uncertain. The CDR3 is 17 residues long. CDR1 and CDR2 (germline): MDHEN, SYDVKM. V was shortened by 1 base and J by 0 bases, with 10 bases between the two germline ends. The CDR3 loop reads CASSLSAGSSGANVLTF. In nucleotides, the CDR3 is TGTGCCAGCAGTTTATCCGCAGGCAGCTCTGGGGCCAACGTCCTGACTTTC.

This rearrangement joins TRBV7-2 to TRBJ1-5; 10 bases match TRBD1. The CDR3 runs to 17 residues. The germline gives CDR1 SGHTA, CDR2 FQGNSA. The V and J ends lost 1 base and 7 bases, in that order; junction bases with no gene match: 10. The CDR3 sequence is CASSLGPTGTGAQPQHF. CDR3 bases: TGTGCCAGCAGCTTAGGACCCACCGGGACAGGGGCCCAGCCCCAGCATTTT.

The chain uses TRBV19 and TRBJ2-4, with 7 positions matching TRBD1. CDR1 is LNHDA, CDR2 SQIVND, per germline (reference sequence). With 4 bases clipped from V and 16 bases from J, the junction kept 16 bases outside the gene matches. The CDR3 has 14 residues. The CDR3 DNA is TGTGCCAGTAGTACCGAAAGACAGGGCAAACCTCCTTACTTC. Translation gives CASSTERQGKPPYF.

The V gene is TRBV7-2, the J gene TRBJ2-5, with D perhaps matching TRBD1 (6 bases). V lost 5 bases and J 5 bases, leaving 6 bases between the germline ends. Germline V CDR1 and CDR2: SGHTA, FQGNSA. CDR3 length: 11 amino acids. The CDR3 nucleotides read TGTGCCAGCAGCAGGGGGGAGACCCAGTACTTC. It translates to CASSRGETQYF.

This clone was counted between two and nine times. The V call is TRBV29-1, the J call TRBJ2-3, with 7 bases lining up with TRBD2. The CDR3 runs 14 residues. CDR1 is SQVTM and CDR2 is ANQGSEA in the germline V gene. Trimming removed 1 base from V and 0 bases from J; junction bases left unmatched: 1. The CDR3, as DNA: TGCAGCGTTGAAGGCGGGAGCAGCACAGATACGCAGTATTTT. This sequence encodes CSVEGGSSTDTQYF.

The rearrangement links TRBV7-3 to TRBJ2-5, with D possibly matching TRBD1 (6 bases). The CDR3 is 13 residues long. Trimming removed 4 bases from V and 9 bases from J, with 15 bases in between. CDR1 is SGHTA, CDR2 FQGTGA, per germline. CDR3 loop: CASSSDRSQAQYF. In DNA form, the CDR3 reads TGTGCCAGCAGCTCCGACAGGAGCCAGGCCCAGTACTTC.

The chain uses TRBV28 and TRBJ2-1, with D perhaps matching TRBD2 (5 bases). The CDR3 sequence is 16 residues long. Germline V gives CDR1 MDHEN, CDR2 SYDVKM. Trimming removed 4 bases at V and 0 bases at J, with 13 bases between. CDR3 amino acids: CASSSSRTGSYNEQFF. The CDR3 DNA sequence: TGTGCCAGCAGTTCCTCAAGGACTGGCTCCTACAATGAGCAGTTCTTC. Variable domain in full (rest from reference TRBV28 and TRBJ2-1): DVKVTQSSRYLVKRTGEKVFLECVQDMDHENMFWYRQDPGLGLRLIYFSYDVKMKEKGDIPEGYSVSREKKERFSLILESASTNQTSMYLCASSSSRTGSYNEQFFGPGTRLTVL.

CDR3 coding DNA: TGTGCCAGCAGCCCGAGAGAGGGGAGCTCCTACAATGAGCAGTTCTTC. Its translation: CASSPREGSSYNEQFF. V usage is TRBV7-2 and J usage is TRBJ2-1, with D perhaps TRBD1 or TRBD2 (5 bases each). CDR3 length: 16 residues. The germline gives CDR1 SGHTA, CDR2 FQGNSA. Deletions cut 5 bases from V and 0 bases from J, with 14 bases between.

The chain joins TRBV5-1 to TRBJ1-4; D gene ambiguous. The ends were cut back, 1 base at V and 7 bases at J, with 5 bases in the middle. The CDR3 sequence is 12 residues long. CDR1 is SGHRS, CDR2 YFSETQ, per germline. The CDR3 is CASSLSGEKLFF. The CDR3 DNA reads TGCGCCAGCAGCTTGTCTGGTGAAAAACTGTTTTTT.

The chain recombines TRBV5-1 with TRBJ2-7, with unresolved D. Per the germline V gene, CDR1 is SGHRS and CDR2 is YFSETQ. Trimming pared 0 bases from V and 2 bases from J, leaving 3 bases between. The CDR3 has 12 residues. CDR3 nucleotides: TGCGCCAGCAGCTTGGACACCTACGAGCAGTACTTC. Protein sequence: CASSLDTYEQYF.